Listed below are T cell receptor beta chains from one sample, sequenced in a study of T-cell memory formation after mild COVID-19. TCRdb passed the 5' RACE reads through MiXCR, listing each CDR3 protein once. The sample shows around 340,000 distinct CDR3 sequences, more than 20% of them seen only once. What was sequenced was PBMCs or a T cell subset sorted from them (not recorded which). The receptors derive from an adult woman who had mild COVID-19 (a few samples of this study predate the infection). Cell type and time point are not known. The CDR3 runs from the conserved cysteine through the conserved F or W. The order of the fields is J gene, clone size, V gene, D gene, CDR3 protein, CDR3 DNA. The D gene is left open where the match is weak. Clone size, where shown, is once, few, many, or a class for clones that have expanded.

J gene: TRBJ1-1
clone size: NA
V gene: TRBV6-2/TRBV6-3
D gene: NA
CDR3 protein: CASSYSRRNTEAFF
CDR3 DNA: TGTGCCAGCAGTTACTCGAGGAGGAACACTGAAGCTTTCTTT

J gene: TRBJ2-3
clone size: few
V gene: TRBV7-8
D gene: TRBD2
CDR3 protein: CASSPPGLAGVTDTQYF
CDR3 DNA: TGTGCCAGCAGCCCTCCGGGACTAGCGGGAGTCACAGATACGCAGTATTTT

J gene: TRBJ1-1
clone size: NA
V gene: TRBV6-2/TRBV6-3
D gene: NA
CDR3 protein: CASSYLHGNTEAFF
CDR3 DNA: TGTGCCAGCAGTTACTTGCACGGGAACACTGAAGCTTTCTTT

J gene: TRBJ2-7
clone size: NA
V gene: TRBV7-6
D gene: TRBD2
CDR3 protein: CASSPGTSGVFYEQYF
CDR3 DNA: TGTGCCAGCAGCCCCGGAACTAGCGGGGTATTCTACGAGCAGTACTTC

J gene: TRBJ2-7
clone size: few
V gene: TRBV3-1
D gene: NA
CDR3 protein: CASSHSDLSSYEQYF
CDR3 DNA: TGTGCCAGCAGCCATAGCGATCTTAGCTCCTACGAGCAGTACTTC

J gene: TRBJ2-2
clone size: NA
V gene: TRBV20-1
D gene: TRBD2
CDR3 protein: CSARTSGRNDGELFF
CDR3 DNA: TGCAGTGCTCGGACTAGCGGGAGGAATGACGGGGAGCTGTTTTTT

J gene: TRBJ2-1
clone size: few
V gene: TRBV24-1
D gene: TRBD1
CDR3 protein: CATRPGQGYNEQFF
CDR3 DNA: TGTGCCACCAGACCGGGACAGGGCTACAATGAGCAGTTCTTC

J gene: TRBJ1-2
clone size: many
V gene: TRBV6-6
D gene: TRBD1
CDR3 protein: CASSPTGDYGYTF
CDR3 DNA: TGTGCCAGCAGTCCCACAGGGGACTATGGCTACACCTTC

J gene: TRBJ2-1
clone size: NA
V gene: TRBV12-3/TRBV12-4
D gene: NA
CDR3 protein: CASRVRLTEQFF
CDR3 DNA: TGTGCCAGCAGAGTCAGGCTAACTGAGCAGTTCTTC

J gene: TRBJ2-7
clone size: few
V gene: TRBV7-2
D gene: NA
CDR3 protein: CASSLGPSLAEQYF
CDR3 DNA: TGTGCCAGCAGCTTGGGCCCGTCGTTGGCCGAGCAGTACTTC

J gene: TRBJ2-5
clone size: NA
V gene: TRBV11-2
D gene: NA
CDR3 protein: CASSFSRGTQYF
CDR3 DNA: TGTGCCAGCAGCTTTAGTAGGGGGACCCAGTACTTC

J gene: TRBJ2-5
clone size: NA
V gene: TRBV20-1
D gene: TRBD2
CDR3 protein: CSAILAGGPETQYF
CDR3 DNA: TGCAGTGCCATACTAGCGGGAGGGCCAGAGACCCAGTACTTC

J gene: TRBJ1-2
clone size: NA
V gene: TRBV18
D gene: NA
CDR3 protein: CASSDLLGAGGYTF
CDR3 DNA: TGTGCCAGCTCAGACCTCCTCGGGGCCGGTGGCTACACCTTC

J gene: TRBJ1-5
clone size: NA
V gene: TRBV20-1
D gene: TRBD1
CDR3 protein: CSAREGQGAQPQHF
CDR3 DNA: TGCAGTGCTAGAGAGGGACAGGGGGCTCAGCCCCAGCATTTT

J gene: TRBJ2-7
clone size: NA
V gene: TRBV4-1
D gene: TRBD1
CDR3 protein: CASSQGLTGQGVYEQYF
CDR3 DNA: TGCGCCAGCAGCCAAGGGTTAACGGGACAGGGGGTATACGAGCAGTACTTC

J gene: TRBJ1-1
clone size: many
V gene: TRBV3-1
D gene: TRBD1
CDR3 protein: CASSQGPVLGTEGAFF
CDR3 DNA: TGTGCCAGCAGCCAAGGGCCGGTTCTGGGGACAGAGGGAGCTTTCTTT

J gene: TRBJ2-1
clone size: NA
V gene: TRBV12-3/TRBV12-4
D gene: NA
CDR3 protein: CASSLALAGRGYEQFF
CDR3 DNA: TGTGCCAGCAGTTTAGCGCTGGCGGGACGCGGGTATGAGCAGTTCTTC

J gene: TRBJ1-1
clone size: NA
V gene: TRBV12-3/TRBV12-4
D gene: TRBD1
CDR3 protein: CASSLGQVAFF
CDR3 DNA: TGTGCCAGCAGTCTTGGACAGGTGGCTTTCTTT

J gene: TRBJ2-7
clone size: many
V gene: TRBV2
D gene: TRBD1
CDR3 protein: CASSENRGQTYEQYF
CDR3 DNA: TGTGCCAGCAGTGAAAACAGGGGGCAGACCTACGAGCAGTACTTC

J gene: TRBJ2-7
clone size: few
V gene: TRBV12-3/TRBV12-4
D gene: NA
CDR3 protein: CASTLGGVGEQYF
CDR3 DNA: TGTGCCAGCACTCTCGGGGGAGTGGGGGAGCAGTACTTC

J gene: TRBJ2-3
clone size: NA
V gene: TRBV19
D gene: TRBD2
CDR3 protein: CASIPGGAYSTDTQYF
CDR3 DNA: TGTGCCAGTATCCCCGGGGGGGCCTACAGCACAGATACGCAGTATTTT

J gene: TRBJ2-7
clone size: few
V gene: TRBV10-3
D gene: NA
CDR3 protein: CAISDTVSYEQYF
CDR3 DNA: TGTGCCATCAGCGACACGGTAAGCTACGAGCAGTACTTC

J gene: TRBJ2-1
clone size: few
V gene: TRBV7-6
D gene: NA
CDR3 protein: CASSLGTGPRYNEQFF
CDR3 DNA: TGTGCCAGCAGCTTAGGCACAGGTCCACGATACAATGAGCAGTTCTTC

J gene: TRBJ1-5
clone size: NA
V gene: TRBV12-3/TRBV12-4
D gene: TRBD1
CDR3 protein: CASTLKGAGQPQHF
CDR3 DNA: TGTGCCAGCACCCTTAAGGGGGCTGGTCAGCCCCAGCATTTT

J gene: TRBJ2-3
clone size: NA
V gene: TRBV2
D gene: TRBD2
CDR3 protein: CASSGGLTGTDTQYF
CDR3 DNA: TGTGCCAGCAGCGGGGGGTTGACCGGCACAGATACGCAGTATTTT

J gene: TRBJ2-3
clone size: few
V gene: TRBV5-1
D gene: TRBD2
CDR3 protein: CASSLSGETDTQYF
CDR3 DNA: TGCGCCAGCAGCTTGAGCGGGGAGACAGATACGCAGTATTTT

J gene: TRBJ1-2
clone size: NA
V gene: TRBV12-3/TRBV12-4
D gene: NA
CDR3 protein: CASSLWRGYGYTF
CDR3 DNA: TGTGCCAGCAGTTTATGGCGGGGCTATGGCTACACCTTC

J gene: TRBJ2-3
clone size: few
V gene: TRBV7-6
D gene: TRBD2
CDR3 protein: CASSSAGGADTQYF
CDR3 DNA: TGTGCCAGCAGCTCAGCGGGAGGGGCAGATACGCAGTATTTT

J gene: TRBJ2-7
clone size: many
V gene: TRBV7-9
D gene: NA
CDR3 protein: CASSLAGIGEYF
CDR3 DNA: TGTGCCAGCAGCTTAGCCGGGATCGGGGAGTACTTC

J gene: TRBJ2-3
clone size: few
V gene: TRBV7-7
D gene: TRBD2
CDR3 protein: CASSPGTSGGQDTQYF
CDR3 DNA: TGTGCCAGCAGCCCCGGGACTAGCGGGGGGCAGGATACGCAGTATTTT

J gene: TRBJ1-1
clone size: NA
V gene: TRBV24-1
D gene: NA
CDR3 protein: CATSAESNTEAFF
CDR3 DNA: TGTGCCACCAGTGCAGAGTCGAACACTGAAGCTTTCTTT

J gene: TRBJ1-1
clone size: NA
V gene: TRBV20-1
D gene: NA
CDR3 protein: CSARDRAYTEAFF
CDR3 DNA: TGCAGTGCTAGAGATAGGGCCTACACTGAAGCTTTCTTT

J gene: TRBJ1-1
clone size: few
V gene: TRBV19
D gene: NA
CDR3 protein: CASSDPGRNTEAFF
CDR3 DNA: TGTGCCAGTAGTGACCCCGGACGGAACACTGAAGCTTTCTTT

J gene: TRBJ1-4
clone size: few
V gene: TRBV30
D gene: TRBD1
CDR3 protein: CALQGVNEKLFF
CDR3 DNA: TGTGCCTTACAGGGGGTAAATGAAAAACTGTTTTTT

J gene: TRBJ2-4
clone size: few
V gene: TRBV4-3
D gene: TRBD1
CDR3 protein: CASSQSGTGVTKNIQYF
CDR3 DNA: TGCGCCAGCAGCCAATCCGGGACAGGAGTCACCAAAAACATTCAGTACTTC

J gene: TRBJ1-3
clone size: few
V gene: TRBV6-6
D gene: TRBD1
CDR3 protein: CASRDTGAVSGNTIYF
CDR3 DNA: TGTGCCAGCAGGGATACAGGGGCAGTCTCTGGAAACACCATATATTTT

J gene: TRBJ1-5
clone size: few
V gene: TRBV28
D gene: NA
CDR3 protein: CASFPTVSNQPQHF
CDR3 DNA: TGTGCCAGCTTTCCGACAGTTAGCAATCAGCCCCAGCATTTT

J gene: TRBJ1-1
clone size: NA
V gene: TRBV27
D gene: NA
CDR3 protein: CASRGNGPEAFF
CDR3 DNA: TGTGCCAGCCGCGGAAATGGTCCTGAAGCTTTCTTT

J gene: TRBJ2-2
clone size: many
V gene: TRBV12-3/TRBV12-4
D gene: TRBD1
CDR3 protein: CARHRGRLDTGELFF
CDR3 DNA: TGTGCCAGGCACAGGGGGCGGCTGGACACCGGGGAGCTGTTTTTT

J gene: TRBJ1-4
clone size: NA
V gene: TRBV4-2
D gene: TRBD1
CDR3 protein: CASSQEYGQGAREKLFF
CDR3 DNA: TGTGCCAGCAGCCAAGAGTACGGACAGGGGGCGAGAGAAAAACTGTTTTTT

J gene: TRBJ2-2
clone size: many
V gene: TRBV7-9
D gene: NA
CDR3 protein: CASRGLNTGELFF
CDR3 DNA: TGTGCCAGCAGGGGTCTGAACACCGGGGAGCTGTTTTTT

J gene: TRBJ2-7
clone size: few
V gene: TRBV10-3
D gene: TRBD1
CDR3 protein: CAISPGQTSYEQYF
CDR3 DNA: TGTGCCATCAGCCCGGGACAGACCTCCTACGAGCAGTACTTC

J gene: TRBJ1-1
clone size: few
V gene: TRBV6-5
D gene: NA
CDR3 protein: CASSATGRTEAFF
CDR3 DNA: TGTGCCAGCAGTGCGACAGGCCGGACTGAAGCTTTCTTT

J gene: TRBJ1-1
clone size: NA
V gene: TRBV6-4
D gene: TRBD1
CDR3 protein: CASSPQGGNTEAFF
CDR3 DNA: TGTGCCAGCAGTCCCCAGGGGGGGAACACTGAAGCTTTCTTT

J gene: TRBJ1-2
clone size: NA
V gene: TRBV20-1
D gene: NA
CDR3 protein: CSARVLGAILTNYGYTF
CDR3 DNA: TGCAGTGCTAGAGTGCTGGGGGCCATTCTGACTAACTATGGCTACACCTTC

J gene: TRBJ2-2
clone size: NA
V gene: TRBV27
D gene: TRBD1
CDR3 protein: CASSPRSGTATGELFF
CDR3 DNA: TGTGCCAGCAGTCCCAGATCCGGGACAGCTACCGGGGAGCTGTTTTTT

J gene: TRBJ1-1
clone size: few
V gene: TRBV27
D gene: NA
CDR3 protein: CASSLWGVNTEAFF
CDR3 DNA: TGTGCCAGCAGTTTGTGGGGGGTGAACACTGAAGCTTTCTTT

J gene: TRBJ2-5
clone size: NA
V gene: TRBV15
D gene: NA
CDR3 protein: CATSRDRVSVETQYF
CDR3 DNA: TGTGCCACCAGCAGAGATAGGGTCTCGGTTGAGACCCAGTACTTC

J gene: TRBJ1-4
clone size: NA
V gene: TRBV5-4
D gene: NA
CDR3 protein: CASSSGPKDEKLFF
CDR3 DNA: TGTGCCAGCTCATCCGGGCCGAAGGATGAAAAACTGTTTTTT

J gene: TRBJ2-1
clone size: few
V gene: TRBV29-1
D gene: NA
CDR3 protein: CSVDSEYAGEQFF
CDR3 DNA: TGCAGCGTTGACTCGGAGTACGCGGGTGAGCAGTTCTTC

J gene: TRBJ2-2
clone size: few
V gene: TRBV7-6
D gene: NA
CDR3 protein: CASRPGRMNTGELFF
CDR3 DNA: TGTGCCAGCAGGCCGGGACGGATGAACACCGGGGAGCTGTTTTTT

J gene: TRBJ2-3
clone size: NA
V gene: TRBV12-3/TRBV12-4
D gene: TRBD2
CDR3 protein: CASSFPSGGTDTQYF
CDR3 DNA: TGTGCCAGCAGTTTCCCTAGCGGGGGCACAGATACGCAGTATTTT

J gene: TRBJ1-2
clone size: NA
V gene: TRBV29-1
D gene: TRBD1
CDR3 protein: CSVESGQGITNYGYTF
CDR3 DNA: TGCAGCGTTGAGTCTGGACAGGGGATTACTAACTATGGCTACACCTTC